These T cell receptor beta chains were read from a single sample in a study of cytomegalovirus exposure and HLA in healthy donors. Generated by immunoSEQ multiplex PCR, the TCRdb table keeps only in-frame clones and is missing some. The sample shows 95,000 to 150,000 clones, over 60% of them seen only once. Sequences were obtained from PBMCs. Receptors originate from a woman aged 40-49 years in good health and CMV-seropositive. The CDR3 runs from the conserved cysteine through the conserved F or W.

CDR3aa: CASSLMEAGGRETQYF; v_gene: TRBV18; j_gene: TRBJ2-5
CDR3aa: CASSLERSHRIQNEQFF; v_gene: TRBV7-9; j_gene: TRBJ2-1
CDR3aa: CASSLSVYEQYF; v_gene: TRBV11-2; j_gene: TRBJ2-7
CDR3aa: CASSQEGGPNYGYTF; v_gene: TRBV4-1; j_gene: TRBJ1-2
CDR3aa: CTSSPTGPEAFF; v_gene: TRBV7-9; j_gene: TRBJ1-1
CDR3aa: CASSTGTGGGQPQHF; v_gene: TRBV19; j_gene: TRBJ1-5
CDR3aa: CASSLDRGRTEAFF; v_gene: TRBV5-4; j_gene: TRBJ1-1
CDR3aa: CASSGGQGVGGSPLHF; v_gene: TRBV5-1; j_gene: TRBJ1-6
CDR3aa: CASSLAWGGKESYEQYF; v_gene: TRBV7-8; j_gene: TRBJ2-7
CDR3aa: CASSIGRDRVNSPLHF; v_gene: TRBV19; j_gene: TRBJ1-6
CDR3aa: CASSNRRAPYYGYTF; v_gene: TRBV27; j_gene: TRBJ1-2
CDR3aa: CAISTVRGDEQYF; v_gene: TRBV10-3; j_gene: TRBJ2-7
CDR3aa: CASSLASLASYEQYF; v_gene: TRBV5-1; j_gene: TRBJ2-7
CDR3aa: CASSGTGDTEAFF; v_gene: TRBV19; j_gene: TRBJ1-1
CDR3aa: CASRRGGRTDTQYF; v_gene: TRBV28; j_gene: TRBJ2-3
CDR3aa: CASSLSSQWQEAFF; v_gene: TRBV5-1; j_gene: TRBJ1-1
CDR3aa: CASSPRDSGDEQFF; v_gene: TRBV2; j_gene: TRBJ2-1
CDR3aa: CASSRRDLGIKETQYF; v_gene: TRBV5-6; j_gene: TRBJ2-5
CDR3aa: CASREQGAGFNQPQHF; v_gene: TRBV19; j_gene: TRBJ1-5
CDR3aa: CASSSPADFYEQYF; v_gene: TRBV7-9; j_gene: TRBJ2-7
CDR3aa: CASSQGLDGVGVDSPLHF; v_gene: TRBV4-3; j_gene: TRBJ1-6
CDR3aa: CASSVQGATTTSRNEQFF; v_gene: TRBV9; j_gene: TRBJ2-1
CDR3aa: CASSLSPNSGNTIYF; v_gene: TRBV11-2; j_gene: TRBJ1-3
CDR3aa: CASERGANYGYTF; v_gene: TRBV19; j_gene: TRBJ1-2
CDR3aa: CASSPGLAGSTDTQYF; v_gene: TRBV18; j_gene: TRBJ2-3
CDR3aa: CAISGEINSPLHF; v_gene: TRBV10-3; j_gene: TRBJ1-6
CDR3aa: CASKEDINYGYTF; v_gene: TRBV5-1; j_gene: TRBJ1-2
CDR3aa: CASSRTSGGSYEQYF; v_gene: TRBV4-2; j_gene: -
CDR3aa: CASSYRDPLQFF; v_gene: TRBV7-2; j_gene: TRBJ2-1
CDR3aa: CASSRRTSGVAGELFF; v_gene: TRBV7-2; j_gene: TRBJ2-2
CDR3aa: CSAETGGFQEQYF; v_gene: TRBV29-1; j_gene: TRBJ2-7
CDR3aa: CASSDAPGRTGTGNTIYF; v_gene: TRBV5-5; j_gene: TRBJ1-3
CDR3aa: CASSESGTGREKLFF; v_gene: TRBV25-1; j_gene: TRBJ1-4
CDR3aa: CASSLTGNNSPLHF; v_gene: TRBV2; j_gene: TRBJ1-6
CDR3aa: CASSSYNEQFF; v_gene: TRBV5-6; j_gene: TRBJ2-1
CDR3aa: CASSVTQGGGTEAFF; v_gene: TRBV9; j_gene: TRBJ1-1
CDR3aa: CASSMGQGNYGYTF; v_gene: TRBV19; j_gene: TRBJ1-2
CDR3aa: CAISDGGRGNEQYF; v_gene: TRBV10-3; j_gene: TRBJ2-7
CDR3aa: CASSDRGLVETQYF; v_gene: TRBV2; j_gene: TRBJ2-5
CDR3aa: CASSSWRDRGTYEQYF; v_gene: TRBV11-2; j_gene: TRBJ2-7
CDR3aa: CASSLAGSYNSGANVLTF; v_gene: TRBV18; j_gene: TRBJ2-6
CDR3aa: CASSPLEGAAAEAFF; v_gene: TRBV19; j_gene: TRBJ1-1
CDR3aa: CASSPDQTGGYEQYF; v_gene: TRBV18; j_gene: TRBJ2-7
CDR3aa: CASSRSRDIPSGANVLTF; v_gene: TRBV4-1; j_gene: TRBJ2-6
CDR3aa: CASSLSQGSGNTIYF; v_gene: TRBV4-1; j_gene: TRBJ1-3
CDR3aa: CASSVTGGNTGELFF; v_gene: TRBV9; j_gene: TRBJ2-2
CDR3aa: CSVDPSTVGEQFF; v_gene: TRBV29-1; j_gene: TRBJ2-1
CDR3aa: CASSTTADSYEQYF; v_gene: TRBV5-1; j_gene: TRBJ2-7
CDR3aa: CASSPDSGNPEAFF; v_gene: TRBV18; j_gene: TRBJ1-1
CDR3aa: CASSDPSDWSSYNEQFF; v_gene: TRBV19; j_gene: TRBJ2-1
CDR3aa: CASSLGSNLQGADEKLFF; v_gene: TRBV5-1; j_gene: TRBJ1-4
CDR3aa: CASSYSTTKSPLHF; v_gene: TRBV6-5; j_gene: TRBJ1-6